This is a list of T cell receptor beta chains from one sample in a study of blood T cell repertoires in COVID-19. Assay used: immunoSEQ multiplex PCR; TCRdb lists only in-frame clones, some missing. The data show hundreds of thousands of clones, 75% to 90% seen once. The specimen sequenced was peripheral blood. The receptor source for this set is a man younger than 35 with COVID-19, enrolled during active disease. CDR3s include the opening cysteine and the closing phenylalanine or tryptophan. Each record gives: V gene, D gene, J gene, clone size, CDR3 protein, CDR3 DNA. D genes are given only for firm matches. Expanded clones get a size class; other rows say once, few or many, or leave the size out.

V gene: TRBV11-3
D gene: TRBD2
J gene: TRBJ2-1
clone size: .
CDR3 protein: CASSLGRKVAGVSYNEQFF
CDR3 DNA: TGTGCCAGCAGCTTAGGTCGGAAAGTAGCGGGAGTATCCTACAATGAGCAGTTCTTC

V gene: TRBV29-1
D gene: TRBD2
J gene: TRBJ2-1
clone size: once
CDR3 protein: CSGGVWASGRQGEQFF
CDR3 DNA: TGCAGCGGGGGAGTTTGGGCTAGCGGGAGACAGGGTGAGCAGTTCTTC

V gene: TRBV5-1
D gene: .
J gene: TRBJ1-2
clone size: .
CDR3 protein: CASSLEGENGYTF
CDR3 DNA: TGCGCCAGCAGCTTGGAAGGGGAAAACGGCTACACCTTC

V gene: TRBV12-3/TRBV12-4
D gene: .
J gene: TRBJ2-5
clone size: .
CDR3 protein: CASSTGGTQYF
CDR3 DNA: TGTGCCAGCAGTACCGGTGGGACCCAGTACTTC

V gene: TRBV5-1
D gene: TRBD1
J gene: TRBJ1-1
clone size: .
CDR3 protein: CASSLDRGNTEAFF
CDR3 DNA: TGCGCCAGCAGCTTGGACAGGGGGAACACTGAAGCTTTCTTT

V gene: TRBV27
D gene: TRBD1
J gene: TRBJ1-6
clone size: .
CDR3 protein: CASSFSPGQETPLHF
CDR3 DNA: TGTGCCAGCAGTTTTTCCCCGGGACAGGAAACACCCCTCCACTTT

V gene: TRBV7-9
D gene: TRBD2
J gene: TRBJ2-3
clone size: .
CDR3 protein: CASSTTSGGAGDTQYF
CDR3 DNA: TGTGCCAGCAGCACCACTAGCGGGGGGGCAGGAGATACGCAGTATTTT

V gene: TRBV2
D gene: TRBD1
J gene: TRBJ1-6
clone size: .
CDR3 protein: CASSSQGEWSPLHF
CDR3 DNA: TGTGCCAGCAGTTCTCAGGGGGAATGGTCACCCCTCCACTTT

V gene: TRBV29-1
D gene: .
J gene: TRBJ2-1
clone size: .
CDR3 protein: CSAAPGGDEQFF
CDR3 DNA: TGCAGCGCCGCCCCGGGCGGGGATGAGCAGTTCTTC

V gene: TRBV3-1/TRBV3-2
D gene: .
J gene: TRBJ2-1
clone size: .
CDR3 protein: CASSQAHRYNEQFF
CDR3 DNA: TGTGCCAGCAGCCAAGCCCACAGATACAATGAGCAGTTCTTC

V gene: TRBV5-1
D gene: .
J gene: TRBJ1-1
clone size: .
CDR3 protein: CASSLDRGFGTEAFF
CDR3 DNA: TGCGCCAGCAGCTTGGATCGAGGGTTTGGCACTGAAGCTTTCTTT

V gene: TRBV29-1
D gene: TRBD1
J gene: TRBJ2-2
clone size: .
CDR3 protein: CSVAGTDTGELFF
CDR3 DNA: TGCAGCGTTGCTGGGACAGACACCGGGGAGCTGTTTTTT

V gene: TRBV20-1
D gene: TRBD1
J gene: TRBJ2-3
clone size: .
CDR3 protein: CSASRDRGTDTQYF
CDR3 DNA: TGCAGTGCTAGTAGGGACAGGGGAACAGATACGCAGTATTTT

V gene: TRBV20-1
D gene: .
J gene: TRBJ1-1
clone size: .
CDR3 protein: CSARRNTEAFF
CDR3 DNA: TGCAGTGCTAGGAGGAACACTGAAGCTTTCTTT

V gene: TRBV19
D gene: .
J gene: TRBJ2-7
clone size: once
CDR3 protein: CASSQRPYRASYEQYF
CDR3 DNA: TGTGCCAGTAGTCAACGTCCATACAGGGCGTCCTACGAGCAGTACTTC

V gene: TRBV7-2
D gene: TRBD1
J gene: TRBJ1-1
clone size: .
CDR3 protein: CASSLVQGASTEAFF
CDR3 DNA: TGTGCCAGCAGCTTAGTACAGGGGGCATCCACTGAAGCTTTCTTT

V gene: TRBV7-3
D gene: TRBD2
J gene: TRBJ2-3
clone size: .
CDR3 protein: CASSSAGGITDTQYF
CDR3 DNA: TGTGCCAGCAGCTCAGCGGGAGGGATCACAGATACGCAGTATTTT

V gene: TRBV5-3
D gene: TRBD1
J gene: TRBJ1-1
clone size: .
CDR3 protein: CARSSKQGTRTEAFF
CDR3 DNA: TGTGCCAGAAGCTCTAAACAGGGGACAAGGACTGAAGCTTTCTTT

V gene: TRBV5-4
D gene: .
J gene: TRBJ2-5
clone size: .
CDR3 protein: CASSLRASVRETQYF
CDR3 DNA: TGTGCCAGCAGCTTGAGGGCTAGCGTTAGGGAGACCCAGTACTTC

V gene: TRBV7-8
D gene: TRBD1
J gene: TRBJ1-1
clone size: .
CDR3 protein: CASSLADRAGTEAFF
CDR3 DNA: TGTGCCAGCAGCTTAGCGGACAGGGCGGGCACTGAAGCTTTCTTT

V gene: TRBV7-9
D gene: TRBD1
J gene: TRBJ2-7
clone size: .
CDR3 protein: CASSQGQGAYEQYF
CDR3 DNA: TGTGCCAGCAGCCAGGGACAGGGGGCTTACGAGCAGTACTTC

V gene: TRBV11-2
D gene: TRBD1
J gene: TRBJ2-7
clone size: .
CDR3 protein: CASSLGATGGYEQYF
CDR3 DNA: TGTGCCAGCAGCTTAGGAGCCACAGGGGGATACGAGCAGTACTTC

V gene: TRBV21-1
D gene: .
J gene: TRBJ2-1
clone size: once
CDR3 protein: CASSKLCGRSYNEQFF
CDR3 DNA: TGTGCCAGCAGCAAATTGTGCGGGAGATCCTACAATGAGCAGTTCTTC

V gene: TRBV7-8
D gene: .
J gene: TRBJ1-3
clone size: .
CDR3 protein: CASSFLRGNTIYF
CDR3 DNA: TGTGCCAGCAGCTTTTTGCGTGGAAACACCATATATTTT

V gene: TRBV11-3
D gene: .
J gene: TRBJ2-7
clone size: few
CDR3 protein: CASSLLAGRYEQYF
CDR3 DNA: TGTGCCAGCAGCTTACTAGCAGGGAGGTACGAGCAGTACTTC

V gene: TRBV2
D gene: TRBD1
J gene: TRBJ1-5
clone size: .
CDR3 protein: CASSGQGGNQPQHF
CDR3 DNA: TGTGCCAGCAGTGGACAGGGTGGCAATCAGCCCCAGCATTTT

V gene: TRBV4-1
D gene: TRBD1
J gene: TRBJ2-7
clone size: .
CDR3 protein: CASSRPGQGFYEQYF
CDR3 DNA: TGCGCCAGCAGCCGACCGGGACAGGGGTTTTACGAGCAGTACTTC

V gene: TRBV7-9
D gene: TRBD1
J gene: TRBJ2-1
clone size: .
CDR3 protein: CASSLARQGGSHEQFF
CDR3 DNA: TGTGCCAGCAGCTTAGCGCGACAGGGTGGTAGCCATGAGCAGTTCTTC

V gene: TRBV2
D gene: TRBD1
J gene: TRBJ2-7
clone size: once
CDR3 protein: CASSVVGQGGRVQYF
CDR3 DNA: TGTGCCAGCAGTGTGGTGGGACAGGGAGGTAGGGTGCAGTACTTC

V gene: TRBV9
D gene: TRBD1
J gene: TRBJ2-2
clone size: .
CDR3 protein: CASSDGTGGNTGELFF
CDR3 DNA: TGTGCCAGCAGCGATGGGACAGGGGGAAACACCGGGGAGCTGTTTTTT

V gene: TRBV19
D gene: TRBD1
J gene: TRBJ1-1
clone size: .
CDR3 protein: CASTPTGTDTEAFF
CDR3 DNA: TGTGCCAGTACCCCGACAGGGACGGACACTGAAGCTTTCTTT

V gene: TRBV9
D gene: .
J gene: TRBJ1-5
clone size: .
CDR3 protein: CASSVDSDQPQHF
CDR3 DNA: TGTGCCAGCAGCGTAGATTCGGATCAGCCCCAGCATTTT

V gene: TRBV2
D gene: TRBD1
J gene: TRBJ1-4
clone size: .
CDR3 protein: CATRADRVGEKLFF
CDR3 DNA: TGTGCCACCAGGGCGGACAGGGTAGGGGAAAAACTGTTTTTT

V gene: TRBV5-4
D gene: TRBD1
J gene: TRBJ2-2
clone size: .
CDR3 protein: CASSWGQGPAGELFF
CDR3 DNA: TGTGCCAGCAGCTGGGGACAGGGTCCCGCCGGGGAGCTGTTTTTT

V gene: TRBV7-2
D gene: TRBD2
J gene: TRBJ2-1
clone size: .
CDR3 protein: CASQRGGSYNEQFF
CDR3 DNA: TGTGCCTCTCAGCGGGGGGGCTCCTACAATGAGCAGTTCTTC

V gene: TRBV3-1/TRBV3-2
D gene: TRBD1
J gene: TRBJ2-3
clone size: .
CDR3 protein: CASSHEGQSTDTQYF
CDR3 DNA: TGTGCCAGCAGCCACGAGGGACAGAGCACAGATACGCAGTATTTT

V gene: TRBV2
D gene: TRBD2
J gene: TRBJ2-3
clone size: .
CDR3 protein: CASRLRTSGDTQYF
CDR3 DNA: TGTGCCAGCAGACTCCGGACTAGCGGTGATACGCAGTATTTT

V gene: TRBV30
D gene: .
J gene: TRBJ1-3
clone size: .
CDR3 protein: CAWGSRSSGGNTIYF
CDR3 DNA: TGTGCCTGGGGATCCCGGTCCTCGGGTGGAAACACCATATATTTT

V gene: TRBV7-9
D gene: TRBD1
J gene: TRBJ2-3
clone size: .
CDR3 protein: CASSLGTGVTADTQYF
CDR3 DNA: TGTGCCAGCAGCTTAGGAACAGGGGTAACTGCAGATACGCAGTATTTT

V gene: TRBV3-1/TRBV3-2
D gene: .
J gene: TRBJ1-5
clone size: few
CDR3 protein: CASSQTGSNQPQHF
CDR3 DNA: TGTGCCAGCAGCCAAACGGGGAGCAATCAGCCCCAGCATTTT

V gene: TRBV29-1
D gene: .
J gene: TRBJ2-7
clone size: .
CDR3 protein: CSVSRTVPSYEQYF
CDR3 DNA: TGCAGCGTTTCCAGGACAGTGCCCTCCTACGAGCAGTACTTC

V gene: TRBV6-5
D gene: TRBD1
J gene: TRBJ2-7
clone size: .
CDR3 protein: CASSPGTGEYEQYF
CDR3 DNA: TGTGCCAGCAGTCCCGGGACAGGAGAATACGAGCAGTACTTC

V gene: TRBV27
D gene: .
J gene: TRBJ1-5
clone size: .
CDR3 protein: CASSDGVGQPQHF
CDR3 DNA: TGTGCCAGCAGTGACGGAGTTGGTCAGCCCCAGCATTTT

V gene: TRBV9
D gene: .
J gene: TRBJ1-1
clone size: .
CDR3 protein: CASSVDSVNTEAFF
CDR3 DNA: TGTGCCAGCAGCGTAGACTCGGTGAACACTGAAGCTTTCTTT

V gene: TRBV7-8
D gene: .
J gene: TRBJ2-1
clone size: once
CDR3 protein: CASSLVFRGAERNEQFF
CDR3 DNA: TGTGCCAGCAGCTTAGTCTTTAGGGGCGCCGAAAGGAATGAGCAGTTCTTC

V gene: TRBV9
D gene: .
J gene: TRBJ2-7
clone size: .
CDR3 protein: CASSVEWAPGLYEQYF
CDR3 DNA: TGTGCCAGCAGCGTAGAGTGGGCACCGGGACTGTACGAGCAGTACTTC

V gene: TRBV5-4
D gene: TRBD1
J gene: TRBJ1-1
clone size: .
CDR3 protein: CASSLPILGDRALNTEAFF
CDR3 DNA: TGTGCCAGCAGCTTGCCGATCCTCGGGGACAGGGCACTAAACACTGAAGCTTTCTTT

V gene: TRBV30
D gene: TRBD2
J gene: TRBJ2-5
clone size: .
CDR3 protein: CAWTPAGEETQYF
CDR3 DNA: TGTGCCTGGACACCAGCGGGGGAAGAGACCCAGTACTTC

V gene: TRBV5-5
D gene: .
J gene: TRBJ2-1
clone size: .
CDR3 protein: CASSLETRPPEGMRFF
CDR3 DNA: TGTGCCAGCAGCTTAGAGACTAGGCCCCCCGAGGGAATGAGGTTCTTC